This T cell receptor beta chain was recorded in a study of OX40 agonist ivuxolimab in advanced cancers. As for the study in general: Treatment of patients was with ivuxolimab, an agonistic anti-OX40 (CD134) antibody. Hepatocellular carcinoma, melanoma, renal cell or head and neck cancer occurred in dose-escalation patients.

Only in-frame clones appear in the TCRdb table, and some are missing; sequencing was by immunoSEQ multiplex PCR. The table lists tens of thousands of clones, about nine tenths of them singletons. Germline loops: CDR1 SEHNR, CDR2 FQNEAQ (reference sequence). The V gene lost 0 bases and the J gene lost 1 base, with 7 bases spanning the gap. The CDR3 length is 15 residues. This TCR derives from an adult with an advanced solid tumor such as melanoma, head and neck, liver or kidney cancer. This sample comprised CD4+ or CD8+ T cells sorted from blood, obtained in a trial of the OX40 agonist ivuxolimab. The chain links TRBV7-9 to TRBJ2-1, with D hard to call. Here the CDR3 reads CASSLARSSYNEQFF. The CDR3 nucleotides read TGTGCCAGCAGCTTAGCTAGATCTTCCTACAATGAGCAGTTCTTC.